This T cell receptor (beta chain) was sequenced during a study of blood T cell repertoires in COVID-19 (dated by TCRdb to 2019 to 2021). Study-level background: Collaborator samples came from the United States, Italy and Spain and covered acute and convalescent phases of COVID-19. The sample metadata nearly always contained a de-identified subject ID, COVID-19 status, age in years and sex. The samples were drawn from the first 160 participants of the ongoing ImmuneRACE study and from 950 to 1,500 subjects provided by 6 global collaborators. The repertoires were made available in a free public database intended to serve as a resource for research on the immune response to SARS-CoV-2. Where available, HLA class I and class II types were obtained from metadata supplied by the sample provider rather than from assay-based typing. Subjects who had been exposed to COVID-19, were actively infected with it, or had recovered from it provided the deeply sampled blood TCRbeta repertoires that made up the dataset. The prospective study material was composed of cDNA or gDNA derived from T cells, B-cell-depleted T cells, or PBMCs. Study-wide conclusions, independent of this receptor: How much clinical and demographic metadata was included differed by source and by participant, and the metadata was provided uncurated.

In the prospective study, participants were about 18 to 89 years old, resided in fewer than 25 geographic areas of the United States, and were enrolled through a virtual design. In the prospective study, cohorts were assigned on the basis of participant-reported clinical history obtained from a screening survey and a study questionnaire. In the prospective study, mobile phlebotomists collected whole blood, serum and a nasopharyngeal or oropharyngeal swab from each participant. Prospective study participants could optionally give additional blood draws and questionnaires over an approximately 2-month period. Blood samples from the prospective study were shipped frozen or at room temperature prior to DNA extraction. Details on this clone: Its recognized antigen is unknown. No much larger clone exists at a distance of one base, and base qualities are not known.

TCRbeta CDR3 regions were amplified from genomic DNA by means of the immunoSEQ Assay, a bias-controlled multiplex PCR. In the source study's methods: The number of nucleated cells in each sample was estimated from the amplification of reference gene primers within the assay. Sequence reads were collapsed and filtered to measure the absolute abundance of every unique TCRbeta CDR3 rearrangement. Productive Simpson clonality was computed per sample as the square root of Simpson's diversity index over productive rearrangements. TCRdb stores this immuneACCESS table with in-frame sequences only. Part of the clones is absent; in the studies checked, under half of the shortfall reflects unresolved V genes, and no reason is known for the rest. That table is the source of V, J and clone size, and D and trimming were worked out from the DNA. The sample profile shows some 170,000 clones; about 90% of them were found once. Jointly, the top ten make up 1% to 1.5% of the sample.

The germline ends are 7 bases apart after V is trimmed by 1 base and J by 4 bases. The CDR3 has 13 amino acids, counting the end cysteine and phenylalanine. Only the CDR3 part of the read is kept: 39 bases, read in frame from the first base. For CDR1 and CDR2, the germline V gene lists ENHRY and SYGVKD. The receptor was derived from a human donor with acute COVID-19. The donor label of this sample is uncertain. The specimen sequenced was PBMCs or T cells enriched from blood (not recorded which). The sequence is built from TRBV10-3 and TRBJ1-1, with the identity of the D gene unclear. The sequenced DNA: TGTGCCATCAGTGAGTGGGAGAGCACTGAAGCTTTCTTT. This sequence encodes CAISEWESTEAFF.